Following are 26 T cell receptor beta chains from one sample sequenced in a study of T cells in Graves' hyperthyroidism and ophthalmopathy. The TCR beta CDR3 regions underwent amplification using RNA transcripts as the source. TCR CDR3 underwent first-round RT-PCR with the HTBI primer set. TCRdb redid the calling of the multiplex PCR reads with MiXCR, one entry per CDR3 protein. This sample has about 300,000 distinct CDR3 sequences; roughly a fifth occur once, and the top ten carry about two fifths. Sequencing input: blood. The receptors were gathered from a man in his fifties with Graves' ophthalmopathy.

The table lists this clonotype with many counts. The CDR3 is CASTAEIYNEQFF. CDR3 nucleotide sequence: TGTGCCAGCACGGCTGAAATCTACAATGAGCAGTTCTTC. This chain uses TRBV2 with TRBJ2-1; D ambiguous. V was pared by 7 bases and J by 3 bases, with 10 bases between. The CDR3 is 13 residues long. Per germline, CDR1 SNHLY and CDR2 FYNNEI.

This clonotype was picked up a small number of times. At one end, the junction sequence differs from germline, possibly due to a read error. This chain joins TRBV7-3 and TRBJ2-1, with TRBD2 matching 7 bases. Germline values: CDR1 SGHTA, CDR2 FQGTGA. This CDR3 region has 15 residues. CDR3 protein: CASSLTSDHAGEQFF. CDR3 nucleotides: TGTGCCAGCAGCCTAACTAGCGACCATGCGGGAGAGCAGTTCTTC.

The chain employs TRBV29-1 and TRBJ1-1; D is ambiguous. V lost 8 bases and J 1 base, leaving 5 bases between the germline ends. Germline CDR1 is SQVTM and CDR2 is ANQGSEA. The CDR3 runs to 10 residues. CDR3 sequence reads: CSSQNTEAFF. The CDR3 bases are TGCAGCAGCCAGAACACTGAAGCTTTCTTT.

This clonotype was recorded at least ten times. V is TRBV20-1 and J is TRBJ2-7; tentatively, D is TRBD1 (6 bases). V was clipped by 3 bases and J by 5 bases, with 17 bases between them. The CDR3 extends over 14 amino acids. CDR1 and CDR2 (germline): DFQATT, SNEGSKA (reference sequence). The CDR3 DNA is TGCAGTGCTAGTTGGTTAAGGGACATCGACGAGCAGTACTTC. Amino acids: CSASWLRDIDEQYF.

The chain carries TRBV6-1 and TRBJ1-2; D may be TRBD1 (6 bases). Germline lookup yields CDR1 MNHNS and CDR2 SASEGT. V was shortened by 0 bases and J by 2 bases, with 7 bases between the two germline ends. The CDR3 runs 14 residues. In DNA form, the CDR3 reads TGTGCCAGCAGTGAAGCGGACAGCAACTATGGCTACACCTTC. It yields the protein CASSEADSNYGYTF.

In its sample, this clonotype was seen many times. The chain is built from TRBV11-2 and TRBJ1-6; D is unresolved. The CDR3 sequence is 16 residues long. The germline CDR1 and CDR2 sequences are SGHAT and FQNNGV. Between the trimmed V and J ends, which lost 5 bases and 9 bases, there was a span of 20 bases. The CDR3: CASSHLALDKTSPLHF. In DNA, the CDR3 is TGTGCCAGCAGCCACTTAGCATTAGACAAGACTTCACCCCTCCACTTT. Using reference TRBV11-2 and TRBJ1-6 for the parts outside the CDR3, the full variable domain is EAGVAQSPRYKIIEKRQSVAFWCNPISGHATLYWYQQILGQGPKLLIQFQNNGVVDDSQLPKDRFSAERLKGVDSTLKIQPAKLEDSAVYLCASSHLALDKTSPLHFGNGTRLTVT.

This chain links TRBV5-5 with TRBJ2-1; the match to TRBD2 covers 7 bases. CDR1 SGHKS and CDR2 YYEKEE come from the germline V gene (reference sequence). The CDR3 totals 17 residues. Unmatched junction bases numbered 7, after V lost 1 base and J lost 0 bases. CDR3 nucleotide sequence: TGTGCCAGCAGCTTGAGACTAGCAGCGAGCTCCTACAATGAGCAGTTCTTC. Residues: CASSLRLAASSYNEQFF.

V gene TRBV6-5 combines with J gene TRBJ2-7; 7 nucleotides agree with TRBD2. The CDR3 consists of 13 residues. Germline loops: CDR1 MNHEY, CDR2 SVGAGI. V lost 5 bases to trimming and J lost 0 bases; unmatched junction nucleotides: 1. The CDR3, as DNA: TGTGCCAGCAGTACTAGCGTCTCCTACGAGCAGTACTTC. This sequence encodes CASSTSVSYEQYF.

This clonotype was picked up a small number of times. This CDR3 reads CASSEEQHGYTF. The CDR3, as DNA: TGTGCCAGCAGTGAAGAACAGCATGGCTACACCTTC. V usage is TRBV2 and J usage is TRBJ1-2; D ambiguous. The CDR3 runs to 12 residues. Germline V gene data show CDR1 as SNHLY and CDR2 as FYNNEI. Between the trimmed V and J ends, which lost 1 base and 6 bases, there was a span of 6 bases.

This clonotype was found a few times. The chain employs TRBV6-1 and TRBJ2-7, with 7 bases identical to TRBD1. The CDR3 sequence is 15 residues long. Germline V gene data show CDR1 as MNHNS and CDR2 as SASEGT. V gave up 1 base and J gave up 3 bases; unmatched junction bases: 6. The CDR3 loop is CASSEGTGVGYEQYF. The CDR3 nucleotides read TGTGCCAGCAGTGAAGGAACAGGGGTGGGCTACGAGCAGTACTTC.

V gene TRBV4-1 combines with J gene TRBJ1-5; D gene unclear. Deletions cut 0 bases from V and 7 bases from J, with 7 bases between. Germline V gene sequence: CDR1 MGHRA, CDR2 YSYEKL. This CDR3 has 13 amino acids. CDR3 region: CASSQDIEQPQHF. Written as DNA, the CDR3 is TGCGCCAGCAGCCAAGATATCGAGCAGCCCCAGCATTTT.

Ten or more counts support this clonotype. The chain links TRBV28 to TRBJ2-1; D is unclear. Germline assignment: CDR1 MDHEN and CDR2 SYDVKM. Between the trimmed V and J ends, which lost 7 bases and 7 bases, there was a span of 17 bases. CDR3 length: 14 residues. The CDR3 here is CASTLPGFGNEQFF. The CDR3 DNA follows: TGTGCCAGCACCCTCCCCGGGTTCGGGAATGAGCAGTTCTTC.

This clonotype has more than one count but fewer than ten. The chain recombines TRBV18 with TRBJ2-5; 10 bases map to TRBD2. The CDR3 length is 16 residues. J lost 5 bases, V lost 3 bases, and 9 bases had no gene match. Germline CDR1 KGHSH, CDR2 LQKENI. The CDR3 sequence is CASSPPSGRRGETQYF. The DNA for the CDR3 is TGTGCCAGCTCACCTCCTAGCGGGAGACGGGGTGAGACCCAGTACTTC.

This clonotype was counted a few times. A read error may account for a junction end that differs from germline. This chain joins TRBV6-2 or TRBV6-3 and TRBJ1-5; D remains unclear. CDR3 size: 13 residues. Germline V gene lookup returns CDR1 MNHEY and CDR2 SVGEGT. The CDR3 DNA sequence: TGTGCCAGCAGTGTTCAGAACGAACAGCTCCAGCATTTT. This codes for CASSVQNEQLQHF.

This clonotype was recorded many times. V is TRBV2 and J is TRBJ2-3; D is undetermined. Germline values: CDR1 SNHLY, CDR2 FYNNEI. V lost 6 bases and J 2 bases, leaving 15 bases between the germline ends. The CDR3 loop spans 15 amino acids. CDR3 DNA sequence: TGTGCCAGCAGGTTCCGGCCGCAGATCACAGATACGCAGTATTTT. Translated: CASRFRPQITDTQYF.

This chain joins TRBV6-5 and TRBJ2-3; D ambiguous. Trimming shortened V by 2 bases and J by 4 bases, and 16 bases separated the two germline ends. This CDR3 spans 16 amino acids. Germline V lookup: CDR1 MNHEY, CDR2 SVGAGI. The CDR3: CASSYVVLGKPDTQYF. The CDR3 DNA reads TGTGCCAGCAGTTACGTGGTCCTCGGAAAACCAGATACGCAGTATTTT.

This clonotype appeared many times. This rearrangement joins TRBV20-1 to TRBJ2-1; no definite D call. Germline CDR1 DFQATT, CDR2 SNEGSKA (reference sequence). V lost 0 bases to trimming and J lost 0 bases, with 12 bases between them. The CDR3 has 16 residues. The DNA of the CDR3 is TGCAGTGCTAGAGATCTTGGGGTTCACTCCTACAATGAGCAGTTCTTC. This encodes CSARDLGVHSYNEQFF.

The table lists this clonotype with a few counts. The chain is built from TRBV20-1 and TRBJ1-2, with D tentatively TRBD1 (6 bases). The CDR3 sequence is 14 residues long. The V end lost 6 bases, the J end lost 9 bases, and 23 bases lay between the germline ends. CDR1 and CDR2 (germline): DFQATT, SNEGSKA (reference sequence). The CDR3 loop is CSAVSRTALGSYTF. Written as DNA, the CDR3 is TGCAGTGCCGTTTCACGGACAGCGCTTGGGAGCTACACCTTC.

V gene TRBV29-1 combines with J gene TRBJ1-4; the D gene is possibly TRBD1 (6 bases). The V and J ends lost 1 base and 7 bases respectively, with 10 bases between them. In germline, CDR1 is SQVTM, CDR2 ANQGSEA. CDR3 length: 13 residues. The CDR3 coding sequence is TGCAGCGTTGAAGGAAAGGGGGGTGAAAAACTGTTTTTT. Translated: CSVEGKGGEKLFF.

The J gene is TRBJ2-7, the V gene TRBV7-9; D tentatively fits TRBD1 or TRBD2 (7 bases each). CDR3 size: 16 residues. The germline CDR1 and CDR2 sequences are SEHNR and FQNEAQ (reference sequence). Trimming stripped 3 bases from V and 3 bases from J, with 18 bases between. In DNA, the CDR3 is TGTGCCAGCAGCTTGGGGCAGGGGGGGGGGGACTACGAGCAGTACTTC. Protein product: CASSLGQGGGDYEQYF.

The sample holds many counts of this clonotype. The chain has TRBV11-2 and TRBJ1-6; D not resolved. CDR1 is SGHAT, CDR2 FQNNGV, per germline. The V and J ends lost 0 bases and 8 bases respectively, with 14 bases between them. The CDR3 is 16 residues long. The chain's CDR3 is CASSLDHERLDSPLHF. CDR3 in DNA: TGTGCCAGCAGCTTAGATCATGAGCGACTAGATTCACCCCTCCACTTT.

This clonotype showed up just a few times. The V and J genes are TRBV9 and TRBJ2-1, with TRBD2 matching 7 bases. Unmatched junction bases numbered 8, after V lost 7 bases and J lost 4 bases. From germline, CDR1 is SGDLS and CDR2 YYNGEE. This CDR3 contains 14 residues. The chain's CDR3 is CASGLAEYYNEQFF. The CDR3 nucleotides read TGTGCCAGCGGCCTAGCGGAATATTACAATGAGCAGTTCTTC.

This clonotype occurred many times. The J gene is TRBJ2-1, the V gene TRBV28; D perhaps matches TRBD1 (5 bases). Germline CDR1 reads MDHEN; CDR2 reads SYDVKM. V gave up 2 bases and J gave up 2 bases, with 13 bases separating them. This CDR3 is 16 amino acids long. The CDR3 coding sequence is TGTGCCAGCAGTTTAGGTCTGGGGCGCGCCTACAATGAGCAGTTCTTC. Residues: CASSLGLGRAYNEQFF. The full variable domain, in which reference TRBV28 and TRBJ2-1 provide the parts outside the CDR3, is DVKVTQSSRYLVKRTGEKVFLECVQDMDHENMFWYRQDPGLGLRLIYFSYDVKMKEKGDIPEGYSVSREKKERFSLILESASTNQTSMYLCASSLGLGRAYNEQFFGPGTRLTVL.

The table lists this clonotype with a few counts. This rearrangement joins TRBV20-1 to TRBJ2-2; D is perhaps TRBD1 or TRBD2 (6 bases each). The CDR3 has 14 amino acids. V lost 5 bases to trimming and J lost 5 bases, with 15 bases between them. Looked up from germline, CDR1 is DFQATT and CDR2 is SNEGSKA (reference sequence). The CDR3 nucleotides are TGCAGTGCTCGGAAGGGGGGCAATACCGGGGAGCTGTTTTTT. Its translation is CSARKGGNTGELFF.

This clonotype was observed at least ten times. This chain connects TRBV3-1 to TRBJ2-7, with TRBD2 as a possible D gene (5 bases). Germline loops: CDR1 LGHDT, CDR2 YNNKEL (reference sequence). Between the trimmed V and J ends, which lost 4 bases and 7 bases, there was a span of 17 bases. CDR3 length: 14 amino acids. The CDR3 here is CASSRRMEVSEQYF. The CDR3 DNA follows: TGTGCCAGCAGCCGGCGTATGGAGGTTAGTGAGCAGTACTTC.

This clonotype turned up a few times. The chain is built from TRBV11-2 and TRBJ2-1; TRBD2 matches at 13 bases. V shed 5 bases, J shed 4 bases, and the junction held 8 bases outside the gene matches. Germline values: CDR1 SGHAT, CDR2 FQNNGV. The CDR3 covers 17 residues. The CDR3 reads CASSRRTSGGIYNEQFF. The CDR3 nucleotides read TGTGCCAGCAGCCGTCGGACTAGCGGGGGCATTTACAATGAGCAGTTCTTC.